Shown below are 13 T cell receptor beta chains from a single sample sequenced in a study of cytomegalovirus exposure and HLA in healthy donors. Amplification used 60 Vbeta primers and 13 Jbeta primers. TCRdb's table, derived via immunoSEQ multiplex PCR, lists solely in-frame clones and lacks some. The sample consists of about 210,000 clones, around 84% of them appearing once. The sample was PBMCs. Receptor source: a girl aged 2-10 years in good health and CMV-seronegative.

The genes are TRBV4-1 and TRBJ2-7; the match to TRBD1 covers 9 bases. The CDR3 has 13 residues. V was clipped by 6 bases and J by 5 bases; unmatched bases: 5. Looked up from germline, CDR1 is MGHRA and CDR2 is YSYEKL. As DNA, the CDR3 is TGCGCCAGCAGGCGACAGGGGGACGACGAGCAGTACTTC. Amino acids: CASRRQGDDEQYF.

This clone was seen a handful of times. The chain combines TRBV2 with TRBJ2-6, with a possible D match to TRBD1 (7 bases). This CDR3 is 17 amino acids long. V was shortened by 6 bases and J by 4 bases, with 19 bases between the two germline ends. CDR1 and CDR2 from the germline V gene are SNHLY and FYNNEI. The CDR3 DNA reads as TGTGCCAGCAGCGAAAGGGGTCAGGGGGGCGGGGCCAACGTCCTGACTTTC. Its translation is CASSERGQGGGANVLTF.

The chain links TRBV11-2 to TRBJ1-6, with 10 bases aligning to TRBD1. CDR1 SGHAT and CDR2 FQNNGV come from the germline V gene. The V and J ends lost 1 base and 10 bases, in that order; junction bases with no gene match: 4. The CDR3 length is 15 residues. This chain's CDR3 is CASSLAPGQGSPLHF. CDR3 nucleotides: TGTGCCAGCAGCTTAGCACCGGGACAGGGGTCACCCCTCCACTTT.

Written as DNA, the CDR3 is TGTGCCAGCACCCTTGGGGGGTCCACCTACGAGCAGTACTTC. It encodes CASTLGGSTYEQYF. The rearrangement links TRBV7-9 to TRBJ2-7; weak D call: TRBD2 (6 bases). CDR1 is SEHNR and CDR2 is FQNEAQ in the germline V gene (reference sequence). This CDR3 has 14 residues. V lost 7 bases to trimming and J lost 2 bases, with 15 bases between them.

This clone has a single count. The gene calls are TRBV5-1 and TRBJ2-7; 8 nucleotides agree with TRBD2. The CDR3 length is 16 residues. V dropped 0 bases and J dropped 1; count of bases not matched to a gene: 6. The germline V gene encodes CDR1 SGHRS and CDR2 YFSETQ. The DNA of the CDR3 is TGCGCCAGCAGCTTGGGCACCCCGGGGGGGTCCTACGAGCAGTACTTC. Protein sequence: CASSLGTPGGSYEQYF.

The genes are TRBV4-1 and TRBJ2-3; 7 bases agree with TRBD2. The germline gives CDR1 MGHRA, CDR2 YSYEKL. The V gene end was trimmed by 2 bases and the J gene end by 0 bases; junction bases not matched to a gene: 8. CDR3 length: 17 residues. CDR3 nucleotides: TGCGCCAGCAGCCAACTTCGGACTAGTACTAGCACAGATACGCAGTATTTT. Translated, it gives CASSQLRTSTSTDTQYF.

This chain links TRBV5-1 with TRBJ2-3; 7 nucleotides agree with TRBD1. The CDR3 is 14 amino acids. The junction had 5 bases not matched to a gene; V was cut back by 3 bases and J by 4 bases. CDR1 SGHRS and CDR2 YFSETQ come from the germline V gene. The CDR3 DNA sequence: TGCGCCAGCAGCTCGACAGGGAGTCCAGATACGCAGTATTTT. Translated: CASSSTGSPDTQYF.

The CDR3 sequence: CASSVGTSAQSLYNEQFF. The CDR3 bases are TGCGCCAGCAGCGTCGGGACTAGCGCCCAATCCCTATACAATGAGCAGTTCTTC. The chain employs TRBV5-1 and TRBJ2-1, with 10 bases identical to TRBD2. The CDR3 has 18 amino acids. Germline V gene lookup returns CDR1 SGHRS and CDR2 YFSETQ. After removal of 4 bases from V and 4 bases from J, the junction contained 14 bases not matched to a gene.

The chain couples TRBV6-1 to TRBJ2-5, with 7 nucleotides matching TRBD1. The CDR3 spans 14 residues. V lost 5 bases, J lost 2 bases, and 5 bases stayed unmatched. The germline V gene encodes CDR1 MNHNS and CDR2 SASEGT. The CDR3 loop is CASSTQGQQETQYF. In DNA, the CDR3 is TGTGCCAGCAGTACCCAGGGACAGCAAGAGACCCAGTACTTC.

This clone has more than one count but fewer than ten. The rearrangement uses TRBV6-1 and TRBJ1-3; D gene ambiguous. The length of the CDR3 is 16 residues. Germline CDR1 is MNHNS and CDR2 is SASEGT. Deletions cut 3 bases from V and 0 bases from J, with 12 bases between. The CDR3 nucleotides are TGTGCCAGCAGTGAGATAGCAGCCTCCTCTGGAAACACCATATATTTT. Protein: CASSEIAASSGNTIYF.

The chain links TRBV5-1 to TRBJ2-7; D is perhaps TRBD1 (5 bases). V was clipped by 0 bases and J by 3 bases, with 10 bases between them. This CDR3 spans 14 amino acids. Per the germline V gene, CDR1 is SGHRS and CDR2 is YFSETQ. Written as DNA, the CDR3 is TGCGCCAGCAGCTTGGCCCGACAGAACTACGAGCAGTACTTC. Protein: CASSLARQNYEQYF.

V gene TRBV5-6 combines with J gene TRBJ2-3; 13 bases align to TRBD2. This CDR3 region has 17 residues. The V gene end was trimmed by 0 bases and the J gene end by 3 bases; junction bases not matched to a gene: 4. Looked up from germline, CDR1 is SGHDT and CDR2 is YYEEEE. The CDR3 DNA sequence: TGTGCCAGCAGCTTGGAGACTAGCGGGGGGCGGACAGATACGCAGTATTTT. This translates into CASSLETSGGRTDTQYF.

The chain recombines TRBV11-2 with TRBJ1-4, with D tentatively TRBD1 (6 bases). Germline-derived CDR1 and CDR2 are SGHAT and FQNNGV. V was pared by 2 bases and J by 5 bases, with 12 bases between. This CDR3 is built from 15 residues. CDR3 in amino acids: CASSLTRGSNEKLFF. CDR3 sequence (DNA): TGTGCCAGCAGCTTAACGAGGGGGTCAAATGAAAAACTGTTTTTT.